Shown below are 25 T cell receptor beta chains from a single sample sequenced in a study of blood T cell repertoires in COVID-19. Produced via immunoSEQ multiplex PCR; TCRdb's table is partial and in-frame only. The table records more than 90,000 clones, roughly 85% of them present only once. Sequencing was carried out using peripheral blood. The receptor source for this set is an elderly man with acute or convalescent COVID-19.

This chain links TRBV19 with TRBJ2-3; D is perhaps TRBD1 (8 bases). V was clipped by 9 bases and J by 6 bases, with 13 bases between them. The CDR3 is made up of 12 amino acids. Germline CDR1 is LNHDA and CDR2 is SQIVND (reference sequence). The CDR3, as DNA: TGTGCCAGCCAACAGGGGGGGGATACGCAGTATTTT. Translating it yields CASQQGGDTQYF.

V usage is TRBV5-4 and J usage is TRBJ1-2; D is possibly TRBD1 (5 bases). Trimming took 4 bases from V and 3 from J, leaving 13 bases between them. Germline CDR1 reads SGHNT; CDR2 reads YYREEE (reference sequence). The CDR3 sequence is 14 residues long. CDR3 bases: TGTGCCAGCAGCCGGACGGGGGGAGACTATGGCTACACCTTC. Translating gives CASSRTGGDYGYTF.

The chain employs TRBV10-3 and TRBJ2-4, with 12 positions matching TRBD1. The CDR3 covers 18 residues. With 6 bases clipped from V and 0 bases from J, the junction kept 9 bases outside the gene matches. Germline V gene lookup returns CDR1 ENHRY and CDR2 SYGVKD. The CDR3: CAISRGTGGERAKNIQYF. The CDR3 region has the DNA TGTGCCATCAGCCGGGGGACAGGGGGCGAGAGAGCCAAAAACATTCAGTACTTC.

The rearrangement uses TRBV21-1 and TRBJ1-4; the table's TRBD1 call for D was not verified on the DNA. TRBV21-1 is assigned pseudogene status. This CDR3 region has 15 residues. CDR3 protein: CASSVRQVTNEKLFF. CDR3 DNA sequence: TGTGCCAGCAGCGTTCGACAGGTGACTAATGAAAAACTGTTTTTT.

The chain has TRBV9 and TRBJ2-7; perhaps TRBD2 as D (6 bases). This CDR3 has 13 residues. Germline CDR1 SGDLS, CDR2 YYNGEE. Trimming took 5 bases from V and 5 from J, leaving 14 bases between them. CDR3 protein: CASSQRLGNEQYF. As DNA, the CDR3 is TGTGCCAGCAGTCAACGACTAGGAAACGAGCAGTACTTC.

This sequence joins TRBV9 and TRBJ2-3, with TRBD2 matching over 7 bases. CDR1 and CDR2 (germline): SGDLS, YYNGEE. The trim removed 4 bases at V and 0 bases at J, leaving 2 bases unmatched. This CDR3 comprises 14 residues. The CDR3 coding sequence is TGTGCCAGCAGCATTAGCGGGAGCACAGATACGCAGTATTTT. It codes for CASSISGSTDTQYF.

The CDR3 region is CASSSLPGGGSSYNEQFF. The CDR3 nucleotides read TGTGCCAGCAGCTCCCTTCCCGGCGGGGGGAGCTCCTACAATGAGCAGTTCTTC. The V gene is TRBV7-9, the J gene TRBJ2-1; TRBD2 agrees at 8 bases. The CDR3 runs to 18 residues. The V gene end was trimmed by 4 bases and the J gene end by 0 bases; junction bases not matched to a gene: 11. In germline, CDR1 is SEHNR, CDR2 FQNEAQ (reference sequence).

This chain connects TRBV19 to TRBJ1-1; 7 bases match TRBD1. The V and J ends lost 4 bases and 0 bases, in that order; junction bases with no gene match: 11. The CDR3 has 17 amino acids. From germline, CDR1 is LNHDA and CDR2 SQIVND (reference sequence). CDR3 sequence reads: CASSKLPGGNLNTEAFF. The CDR3 DNA sequence: TGTGCCAGTAGTAAATTGCCAGGGGGTAATTTGAACACTGAAGCTTTCTTT.

The V call is TRBV21-1, the J call TRBJ1-3; the DNA was not compared with TRBD1, the D call given in the table. TRBV21-1 counts as a pseudogene. The CDR3 is made up of 14 amino acids. CDR3 sequence: CASTVTLSGNTIYF. CDR3 nucleotides: TGTGCCAGCACCGTGACACTCTCTGGAAACACCATATATTTT.

This sequence joins TRBV28 and TRBJ2-6; D uncertain. There are 13 residues in the CDR3. V lost 8 bases and J lost 0, with 5 bases in between. Germline CDR1 reads MDHEN; CDR2 reads SYDVKM. The CDR3 coding sequence is TGTGCCAGCGTTTACTCTGGGGCCAACGTCCTGACTTTC. As protein: CASVYSGANVLTF. The variable domain in full, completed from reference TRBV28 and TRBJ2-6, reads DVKVTQSSRYLVKRTGEKVFLECVQDMDHENMFWYRQDPGLGLRLIYFSYDVKMKEKGDIPEGYSVSREKKERFSLILESASTNQTSMYLCASVYSGANVLTFGAGSRLTVL.

This chain joins TRBV5-6 and TRBJ1-5; a possible D gene is TRBD1 (5 bases). Germline loops: CDR1 SGHDT, CDR2 YYEEEE. This CDR3 is built from 15 residues. Trimming pared 4 bases from V and 2 bases from J, leaving 13 bases between. The CDR3 DNA reads TGTGCCAGCAGCCACTGGGGGGTGGGCAATCAGCCCCAGCATTTT. It yields the protein CASSHWGVGNQPQHF.

V is TRBV3-1 (or the pseudogene TRBV3-2) and J is TRBJ2-6; the D gene is possibly TRBD1 (6 bases). The CDR3 covers 17 residues. V was cut by 4 bases and J by 0 bases, with 13 bases left in between. Germline values: CDR1 LGHDT, CDR2 YNNKEL (reference sequence). CDR3 region: CASSLRTVSSGANVLTF. CDR3 in DNA: TGTGCCAGCAGCCTCAGGACAGTCTCCTCTGGGGCCAACGTCCTGACTTTC.

The rearrangement joins TRBV7-2 to TRBJ2-1; perhaps TRBD1 as D (6 bases). The V end lost 1 base, the J end lost 1 base, and 11 bases lay between the germline ends. The germline gives CDR1 SGHTA, CDR2 FQGNSA. The length of the CDR3 is 16 residues. The CDR3 DNA reads as TGTGCCAGCAGCTTAGGGTGGACAGCTTCCTACAATGAGCAGTTCTTC. It encodes CASSLGWTASYNEQFF.

The chain joins TRBV2 to TRBJ1-6; TRBD1 is a possible D gene (5 bases). The CDR3 is made up of 15 amino acids. Deletions cut 4 bases from V and 5 bases from J, with 12 bases between. Germline V lookup: CDR1 SNHLY, CDR2 FYNNEI. The CDR3, as DNA: TGTGCCAGCAGTGGGGGCAGCAAAAATAATTCACCCCTCCACTTT. Its protein is CASSGGSKNNSPLHF.

The rearrangement uses TRBV15 and TRBJ2-5; D possibly corresponds to TRBD2 (6 bases). The CDR3 has 16 amino acids. V was shortened by 0 bases and J by 5 bases, with 16 bases between the two germline ends. The germline V gene has CDR1 LNHNV and CDR2 YYDKDF (reference sequence). DNA for the CDR3: TGTGCCACCAGCAGAGAGTACGGGAGTGTCAAGGAGACCCAGTACTTC. Protein: CATSREYGSVKETQYF.

This clone turned up a few times. The V and J genes are TRBV6-5 and TRBJ2-7, with 8 bases fitting TRBD1. This CDR3 comprises 14 residues. Germline assignment: CDR1 MNHEY and CDR2 SVGAGI. Losses at the gene ends were 5 bases for V and 3 bases for J; bases not matched to a gene: 6. The CDR3 is CASSRGQGLYEQYF. CDR3 nucleotide sequence: TGTGCCAGCAGTCGCGGACAGGGTCTCTACGAGCAGTACTTC.

This clone was detected once. The rearrangement links TRBV19 to TRBJ2-3, with TRBD1 identical over 8 bases. The CDR3 extends over 15 amino acids. CDR1 LNHDA and CDR2 SQIVND come from the germline V gene (reference sequence). Trimming at V came to 4 bases and at J to 3 bases, leaving 6 bases not matched to a gene. The CDR3, as DNA: TGTGCCAGTAGTAGCAGGACAGGGAGAACAGATACGCAGTATTTT. It specifies CASSSRTGRTDTQYF.

The genes are TRBV5-4 and TRBJ2-3, with 16 bases matching TRBD2. V was clipped by 3 bases and J by 5 bases; unmatched bases: 3. The CDR3 runs to 16 residues. Germline CDR1 is SGHNT and CDR2 is YYREEE (reference sequence). CDR3 sequence: CASSSGLAGGGDTQYF. DNA for the CDR3: TGTGCCAGCAGCTCGGGACTAGCGGGAGGGGGAGATACGCAGTATTTT.

The chain employs TRBV24-1 and TRBJ2-5, with D possibly matching TRBD1 (6 bases). Trimming took 0 bases from V and 4 from J, leaving 20 bases between them. CDR3 size: 18 residues. The germline V gene has CDR1 KGHDR and CDR2 SFDVKD. In nucleotides, the CDR3 is TGTGCCACCAGTGATTTGACTCATCCCGGGACACTGAGAGAGACCCAGTACTTC. It yields the protein CATSDLTHPGTLRETQYF.

The J gene is TRBJ2-3, the V gene TRBV27; possibly TRBD2 for D (8 bases). V was cut by 5 bases and J by 1 base, with 22 bases left in between. Germline assignment: CDR1 MNHEY and CDR2 SMNVEV (reference sequence). The CDR3 consists of 18 residues. The CDR3 sequence: CASSTGGGLAARTDTQYF. The DNA for the CDR3 is TGTGCCAGCAGTACGGGAGGGGGCCTAGCGGCCCGCACAGATACGCAGTATTTT.

The rearrangement uses TRBV18 and TRBJ2-3, with D uncertain. Trimming shortened V by 0 bases and J by 3 bases, and 7 bases separated the two germline ends. Germline V gene sequence: CDR1 KGHSH, CDR2 LQKENI. CDR3 length equals 14 residues. The CDR3 here is CASSPPARTDTQYF. The CDR3 bases are TGTGCCAGCTCACCACCGGCAAGAACAGATACGCAGTATTTT.

There are a few counts of this clone. This chain uses TRBV2 with TRBJ2-1; 8 positions agree with TRBD2. This CDR3 is 17 amino acids long. J was trimmed by 2 bases and V by 2 bases; bases with no gene match: 8. Per the germline V gene, CDR1 is SNHLY and CDR2 is FYNNEI. CDR3 bases: TGTGCCAGCAGTGAATCCACTAGCGGCATTCCCTACAATGAGCAGTTCTTC. It codes for CASSESTSGIPYNEQFF.

The J gene is TRBJ1-1, the V gene TRBV5-1; D not resolved. The CDR3 is made up of 13 amino acids. In germline, CDR1 is SGHRS, CDR2 YFSETQ. Between the trimmed V and J ends, which lost 2 bases and 4 bases, there was a span of 9 bases. The CDR3 sequence: CASSFPGGTEAFF. The CDR3 nucleotides are TGCGCCAGCAGCTTCCCGGGAGGCACTGAAGCTTTCTTT.

The V and J genes are TRBV15 and TRBJ2-1; 10 positions match TRBD2. The trim removed 0 bases at V and 8 bases at J, leaving 7 bases unmatched. The CDR3 loop spans 16 amino acids. Germline values: CDR1 LNHNV, CDR2 YYDKDF (reference sequence). CDR3 residues: CATSRDRASGSDEQFF. The CDR3 DNA follows: TGTGCCACCAGCAGAGATCGCGCTAGCGGGAGCGATGAGCAGTTCTTC. The whole variable domain, filled in from reference TRBV15 and TRBJ2-1, reads DAMVIQNPRYQVTQFGKPVTLSCSQTLNHNVMYWYQQKSSQAPKLLFHYYDKDFNNEADTPDNFQSRRPNTSFCFLDIRSPGLGDTAMYLCATSRDRASGSDEQFFGPGTRLTVL.

The genes are TRBV27 and TRBJ1-5; the match to TRBD1 covers 7 bases. Germline V gene data show CDR1 as MNHEY and CDR2 as SMNVEV (reference sequence). This CDR3 region has 16 residues. V lost 4 bases to trimming and J lost 7 bases; unmatched junction nucleotides: 13. CDR3 loop: CASSSLDRVHRQPQHF. CDR3 nucleotides: TGTGCCAGCAGTTCCCTAGACAGGGTTCATAGACAGCCCCAGCATTTT.